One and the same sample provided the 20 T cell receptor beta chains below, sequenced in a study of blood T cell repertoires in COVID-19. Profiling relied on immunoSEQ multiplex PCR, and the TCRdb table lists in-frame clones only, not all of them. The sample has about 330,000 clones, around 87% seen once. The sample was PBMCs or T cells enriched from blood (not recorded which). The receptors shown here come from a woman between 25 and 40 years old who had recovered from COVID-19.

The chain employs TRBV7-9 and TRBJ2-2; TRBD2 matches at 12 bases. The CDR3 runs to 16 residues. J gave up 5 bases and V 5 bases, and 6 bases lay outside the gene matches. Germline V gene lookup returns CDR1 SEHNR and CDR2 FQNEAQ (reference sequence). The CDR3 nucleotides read TGTGCCAGCAGCGCCGCTAGCGGGGGGGCAACCGGGGAGCTGTTTTTT. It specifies CASSAASGGATGELFF.

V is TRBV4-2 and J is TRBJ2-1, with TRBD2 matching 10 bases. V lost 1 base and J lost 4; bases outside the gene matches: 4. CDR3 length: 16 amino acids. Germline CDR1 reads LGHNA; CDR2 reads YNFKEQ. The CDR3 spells CASSQAKLAGYNEQFF. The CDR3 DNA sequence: TGTGCCAGCAGCCAAGCGAAACTAGCGGGGTACAATGAGCAGTTCTTC.

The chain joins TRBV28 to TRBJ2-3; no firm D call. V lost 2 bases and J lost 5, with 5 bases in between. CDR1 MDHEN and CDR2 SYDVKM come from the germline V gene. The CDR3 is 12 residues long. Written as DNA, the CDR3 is TGTGCCAGCAGTTTAGGCAGAGATACGCAGTATTTT. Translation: CASSLGRDTQYF.

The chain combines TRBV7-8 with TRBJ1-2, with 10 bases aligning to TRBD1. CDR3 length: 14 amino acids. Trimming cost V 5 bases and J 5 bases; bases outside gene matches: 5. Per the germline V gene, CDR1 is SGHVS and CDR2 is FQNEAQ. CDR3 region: CASSPSGQGYGYTF. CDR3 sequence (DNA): TGTGCCAGCAGCCCGTCGGGACAGGGGTATGGCTACACCTTC.

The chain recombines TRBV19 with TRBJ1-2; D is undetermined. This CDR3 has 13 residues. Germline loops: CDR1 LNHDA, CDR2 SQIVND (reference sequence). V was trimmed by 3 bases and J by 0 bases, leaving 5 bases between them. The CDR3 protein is CASSMAANYGYTF. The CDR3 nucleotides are TGTGCCAGTAGTATGGCAGCTAACTATGGCTACACCTTC. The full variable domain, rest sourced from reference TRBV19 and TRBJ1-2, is DGGITQSPKYLFRKEGQNVTLSCEQNLNHDAMYWYRQDPGQGLRLIYYSQIVNDFQKGDIAEGYSVSREKKESFPLTVTSAQKNPTAFYLCASSMAANYGYTFGSGTRLTVV.

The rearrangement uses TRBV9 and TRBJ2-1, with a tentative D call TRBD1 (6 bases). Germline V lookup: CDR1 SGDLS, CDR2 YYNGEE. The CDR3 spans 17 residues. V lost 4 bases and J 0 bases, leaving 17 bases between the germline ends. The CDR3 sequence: CASSLRMWDNSYNEQFF. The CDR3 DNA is TGTGCCAGCAGCTTAAGGATGTGGGACAACTCCTACAATGAGCAGTTCTTC.

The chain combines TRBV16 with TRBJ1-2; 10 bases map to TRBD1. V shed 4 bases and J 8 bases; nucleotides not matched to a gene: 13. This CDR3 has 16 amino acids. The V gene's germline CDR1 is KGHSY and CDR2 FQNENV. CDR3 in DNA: TGTGCCAGCAGCCTCACAAACCGGGGACAGGGGACCGGCTACACCTTC. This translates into CASSLTNRGQGTGYTF.

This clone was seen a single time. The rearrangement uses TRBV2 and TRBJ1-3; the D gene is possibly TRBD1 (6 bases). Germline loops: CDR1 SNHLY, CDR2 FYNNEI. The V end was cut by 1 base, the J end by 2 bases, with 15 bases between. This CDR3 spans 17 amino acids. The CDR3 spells CASSEVGTGMAGNTIYF. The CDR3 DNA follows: TGTGCCAGCAGTGAAGTGGGAACAGGGATGGCTGGAAACACCATATATTTT. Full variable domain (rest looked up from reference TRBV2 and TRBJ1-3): EPEVTQTPSHQVTQMGQEVILRCVPISNHLYFYWYRQILGQKVEFLVSFYNNEISEKSEIFDDQFSVERPDGSNFTLKIRSTKLEDSAMYFCASSEVGTGMAGNTIYFGEGSWLTVV.

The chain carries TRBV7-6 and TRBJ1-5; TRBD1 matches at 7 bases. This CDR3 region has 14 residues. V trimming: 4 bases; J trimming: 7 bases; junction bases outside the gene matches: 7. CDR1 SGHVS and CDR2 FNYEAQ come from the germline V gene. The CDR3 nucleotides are TGTGCCAGCAGCTACGACAGGGACAGACAGCCCCAGCATTTT. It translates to CASSYDRDRQPQHF.

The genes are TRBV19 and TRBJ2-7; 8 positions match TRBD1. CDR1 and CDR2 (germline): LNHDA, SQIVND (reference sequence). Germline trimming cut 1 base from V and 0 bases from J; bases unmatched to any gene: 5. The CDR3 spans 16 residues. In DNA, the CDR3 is TGTGCCAGTAGTATAGCGGGACAGGCAAACTCCTACGAGCAGTACTTC. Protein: CASSIAGQANSYEQYF.

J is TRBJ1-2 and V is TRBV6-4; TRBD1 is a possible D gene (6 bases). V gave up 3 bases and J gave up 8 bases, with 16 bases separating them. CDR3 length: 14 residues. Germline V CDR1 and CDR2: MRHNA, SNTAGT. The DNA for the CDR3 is TGTGCCAGCAGTGAGTCGACAGGATCTGGCGGCTACACCTTC. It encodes CASSESTGSGGYTF.

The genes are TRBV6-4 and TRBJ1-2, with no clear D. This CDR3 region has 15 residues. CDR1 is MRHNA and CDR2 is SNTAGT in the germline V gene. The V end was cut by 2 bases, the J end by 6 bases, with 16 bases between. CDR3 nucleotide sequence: TGTGCCAGCAGTGACGACGCAGGAGGGTCAGATGGCTACACCTTC. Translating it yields CASSDDAGGSDGYTF.

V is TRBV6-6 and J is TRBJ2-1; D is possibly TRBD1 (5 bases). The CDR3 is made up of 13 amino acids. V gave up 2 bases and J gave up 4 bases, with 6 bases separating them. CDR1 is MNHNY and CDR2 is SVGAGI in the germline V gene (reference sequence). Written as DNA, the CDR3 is TGTGCCAGCAGTTACACAGGATACAATGAGCAGTTCTTC. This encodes CASSYTGYNEQFF.

In DNA form, the CDR3 reads TGTGCCAGCAGACCAGGGCTGACTAGCGGGGGACCCAACCCCTACGAGCAGTACTTC. Translating it yields CASRPGLTSGGPNPYEQYF. This chain links TRBV27 with TRBJ2-7; 12 bases map to TRBD2. The CDR3 spans 19 residues. The V segment lost 6 bases and the J segment 2 bases; nucleotides outside the gene matches: 17. Germline V lookup: CDR1 MNHEY, CDR2 SMNVEV (reference sequence).

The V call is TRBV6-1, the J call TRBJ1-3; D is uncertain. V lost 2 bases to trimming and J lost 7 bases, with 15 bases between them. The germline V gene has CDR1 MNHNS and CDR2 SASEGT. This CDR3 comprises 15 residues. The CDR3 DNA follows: TGTGCCAGCAGTGAACCTGCACTAGTTGGGAACACCATATATTTT. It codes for CASSEPALVGNTIYF.

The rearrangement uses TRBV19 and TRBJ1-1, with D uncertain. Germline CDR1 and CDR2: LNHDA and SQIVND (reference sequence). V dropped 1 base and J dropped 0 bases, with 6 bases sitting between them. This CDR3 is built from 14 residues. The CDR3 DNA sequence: TGTGCCAGTAGTATAGCACTGATGAACACTGAAGCTTTCTTT. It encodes CASSIALMNTEAFF. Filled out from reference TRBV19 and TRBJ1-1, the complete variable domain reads DGGITQSPKYLFRKEGQNVTLSCEQNLNHDAMYWYRQDPGQGLRLIYYSQIVNDFQKGDIAEGYSVSREKKESFPLTVTSAQKNPTAFYLCASSIALMNTEAFFGQGTRLTVV.

CDR3 in amino acids: CASSAYWYGYTF. The CDR3 DNA reads as TGTGCCAGCAGCGCCTATTGGTATGGCTACACCTTC. The chain employs TRBV9 and TRBJ1-2, with no clear D. Germline CDR1 is SGDLS and CDR2 is YYNGEE. This CDR3 is built from 12 residues. With 3 bases removed from V and 5 bases from J, the gap between germline ends came to 8 bases.

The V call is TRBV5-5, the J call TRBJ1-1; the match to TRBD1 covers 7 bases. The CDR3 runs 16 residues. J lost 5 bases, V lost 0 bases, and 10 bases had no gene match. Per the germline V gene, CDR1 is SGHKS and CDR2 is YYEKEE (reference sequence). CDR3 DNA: TGTGCCAGCAGCTTGGGAAGAGGGGGCCCGGGTACTGAAGCTTTCTTT. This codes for CASSLGRGGPGTEAFF.

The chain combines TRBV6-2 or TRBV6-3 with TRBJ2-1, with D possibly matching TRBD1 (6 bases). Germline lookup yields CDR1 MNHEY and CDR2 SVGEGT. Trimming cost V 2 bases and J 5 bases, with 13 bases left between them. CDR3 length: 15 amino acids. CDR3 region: CASSYGDTTDNEQFF. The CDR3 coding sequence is TGTGCCAGCAGTTACGGGGACACGACTGACAATGAGCAGTTCTTC.

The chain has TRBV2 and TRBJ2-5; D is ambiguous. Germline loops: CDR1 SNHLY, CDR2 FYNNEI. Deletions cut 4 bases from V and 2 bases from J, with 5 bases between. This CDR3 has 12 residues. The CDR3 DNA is TGTGCCAGCAGTGCTCAGCAAGAGACCCAGTACTTC. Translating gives CASSAQQETQYF. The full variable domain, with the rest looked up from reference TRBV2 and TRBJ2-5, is EPEVTQTPSHQVTQMGQEVILRCVPISNHLYFYWYRQILGQKVEFLVSFYNNEISEKSEIFDDQFSVERPDGSNFTLKIRSTKLEDSAMYFCASSAQQETQYFGPGTRLLVL.